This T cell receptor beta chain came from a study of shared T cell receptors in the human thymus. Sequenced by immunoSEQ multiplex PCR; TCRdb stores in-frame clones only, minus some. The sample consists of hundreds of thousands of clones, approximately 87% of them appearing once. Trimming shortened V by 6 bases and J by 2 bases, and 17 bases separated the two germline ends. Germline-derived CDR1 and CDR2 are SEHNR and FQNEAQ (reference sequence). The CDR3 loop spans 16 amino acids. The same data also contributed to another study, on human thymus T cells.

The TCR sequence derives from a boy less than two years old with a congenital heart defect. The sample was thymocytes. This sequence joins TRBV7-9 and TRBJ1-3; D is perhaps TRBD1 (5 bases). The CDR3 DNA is TGTGCCAGCAGGGCAAAGGACATTGTGACTGGAAACACCATATATTTT. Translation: CASRAKDIVTGNTIYF.